What follows are 9 T cell receptor beta chains derived from one specimen sequenced in a study of OX40 agonist ivuxolimab in advanced cancers. Sequencing was performed with immunoSEQ multiplex PCR; in TCRdb, only in-frame clones are kept and a portion is missing. This sample has 95,000 to 150,000 clones, with roughly 90% found just once. Sample: CD4+ or CD8+ T cells sorted from blood, taken in a trial of the OX40 agonist ivuxolimab. Source of these receptors: an adult with an advanced solid tumor such as melanoma, head and neck, liver or kidney cancer.

The chain is built from TRBV28 and TRBJ1-1, with TRBD1 as a possible D gene (6 bases). This CDR3 comprises 13 residues. The V and J ends lost 6 bases and 4 bases respectively, with 12 bases between them. Germline V CDR1 and CDR2: MDHEN, SYDVKM. The CDR3 sequence: CASSTRGSTEAFF. The DNA for the CDR3 is TGTGCCAGCAGCACCAGGGGCAGCACTGAAGCTTTCTTT.

The chain is built from TRBV2 and TRBJ1-3; 8 positions match TRBD1. CDR1 is SNHLY and CDR2 is FYNNEI in the germline V gene. V dropped 5 bases and J dropped 0; count of bases not matched to a gene: 3. CDR3 length equals 15 residues. Written as DNA, the CDR3 is TGTGCCAGCAGTTGGGACAGGAACTCTGGAAACACCATATATTTT. Translation gives CASSWDRNSGNTIYF.

The V and J genes are TRBV10-2 and TRBJ1-4; D gene ambiguous. This CDR3 contains 17 residues. Per germline, CDR1 WSHSY and CDR2 SAAADI. Trimming took 7 bases from V and 0 from J, leaving 18 bases between them. In DNA, the CDR3 is TGCGCCAGCACTAGAGCGACCCACGGGACAACTAATGAAAAACTGTTTTTT. Protein: CASTRATHGTTNEKLFF.

The chain combines TRBV9 with TRBJ1-4, with TRBD1 as a possible D gene (5 bases). Trimming took 0 bases from V and 13 from J, leaving 13 bases between them. Germline CDR1 is SGDLS and CDR2 is YYNGEE. The CDR3 is 13 amino acids. CDR3 nucleotides: TGTGCCAGCAGCGTAGATCTAGGGGAGCCACTGTTTTTT. Translation gives CASSVDLGEPLFF.

The CDR3 region has the DNA TGTGCCACCAGAGACTACGGGACAGGTATTTCCTACGAGCAGTACTTC. Its translation: CATRDYGTGISYEQYF. V is TRBV15 and J is TRBJ2-7, with 8 bases matching TRBD1. The CDR3 spans 16 residues. Per germline, CDR1 LNHNV and CDR2 YYDKDF (reference sequence). J lost 1 base, V lost 6 bases, and 11 bases had no gene match.

The chain is built from TRBV27 and TRBJ2-5; 10 bases match TRBD2. The CDR3 extends over 17 amino acids. After removal of 2 bases from V and 4 bases from J, the junction contained 10 bases not matched to a gene. Germline CDR1 MNHEY, CDR2 SMNVEV (reference sequence). CDR3 in DNA: TGTGCCAGCAGTTTACAACTAGCGGGACTAGGACGAGAGACCCAGTACTTC. It codes for CASSLQLAGLGRETQYF.

The rearrangement joins TRBV7-2 to TRBJ1-1; perhaps TRBD1 as D (6 bases). The germline V and J ends were trimmed by 1 base and 1 base, with 16 bases remaining between them. Germline V gene sequence: CDR1 SGHTA, CDR2 FQGNSA. The CDR3 has 17 residues. The DNA for the CDR3 is TGTGCCAGCAGCTTAGGTGGACCCCTGGGGGCGAACACTGAAGCTTTCTTT. This codes for CASSLGGPLGANTEAFF.

The rearrangement uses TRBV18 and TRBJ1-2; 7 nucleotides match TRBD1. The V gene end was trimmed by 4 bases and the J gene end by 6 bases; junction bases not matched to a gene: 5. CDR3 length: 13 amino acids. Germline V gives CDR1 KGHSH, CDR2 LQKENI. CDR3 loop: CASSRTGGDGYTF. The CDR3 DNA follows: TGTGCCAGCTCACGGACAGGAGGAGATGGCTACACCTTC. Variable domain in full (rest from reference TRBV18 and TRBJ1-2): NAGVMQNPRHLVRRRGQEARLRCSPMKGHSHVYWYRQLPEEGLKFMVYLQKENIIDESGMPKERFSAEFPKEGPSILRIQQVVRGDSAAYFCASSRTGGDGYTFGSGTRLTVV.

This chain links TRBV5-1 with TRBJ2-7, with 8 bases lining up with TRBD1. The J segment lost 5 bases and the V segment lost 2 bases, leaving 6 bases of the junction unmatched. Germline V gene data show CDR1 as SGHRS and CDR2 as YFSETQ. The CDR3 loop spans 14 amino acids. CDR3 amino acids: CASSFDRGGDEQYF. In nucleotides, the CDR3 is TGCGCCAGCAGCTTCGACAGGGGAGGTGACGAGCAGTACTTC.